The next 20 T cell receptor beta chains were all read from a single sample in a study of blood T cell repertoires in COVID-19. Here immunoSEQ multiplex PCR was the method, and the copy in TCRdb shows in-frame clones only, minus some. The sample records hundreds of thousands of clones, 88% being singletons. The material sequenced was PBMCs or T cells enriched from blood (not recorded which). The receptors originated from a woman between 25 and 40 years old who had recovered from COVID-19.

The chain recombines TRBV6-5 with TRBJ1-6; the D gene is possibly TRBD1 (5 bases). Trimming shortened V by 6 bases and J by 7 bases, and 16 bases separated the two germline ends. The CDR3 runs to 15 residues. Germline lookup yields CDR1 MNHEY and CDR2 SVGAGI. The CDR3 DNA reads TGTGCCAGCAGATCACGGACATACGAGAATTCACCCCTCCACTTT. This gives the protein CASRSRTYENSPLHF.

The chain joins TRBV3-1 (or the pseudogene TRBV3-2) to TRBJ1-2; unclear D gene. Germline-derived CDR1 and CDR2 are LGHDT and YNNKEL (reference sequence). The CDR3 spans 16 residues. The V end lost 4 bases, the J end lost 1 base, and 16 bases lay between the germline ends. This CDR3 reads CASSLPQAPYNYGYTF. The CDR3 DNA sequence: TGTGCCAGCAGCCTTCCTCAGGCGCCCTATAACTATGGCTACACCTTC.

The chain is built from TRBV27 and TRBJ2-7, with 7 bases matching TRBD1. The CDR3 runs 15 residues. Looked up from germline, CDR1 is MNHEY and CDR2 is SMNVEV (reference sequence). V dropped 0 bases and J dropped 3; count of bases not matched to a gene: 5. CDR3 nucleotides: TGTGCCAGCAGTTTATCTAGCGACAGGGTCTACGAGCAGTACTTC. Protein sequence: CASSLSSDRVYEQYF.

J is TRBJ2-7 and V is TRBV7-3; possibly TRBD1 for D (6 bases). Germline lookup yields CDR1 SGHTA and CDR2 FQGTGA. The CDR3 runs 15 residues. Trimming left V 0 bases short and J 10 bases short, with 19 bases between. This chain's CDR3 is CASSLTAGDQYTQYF. CDR3 coding DNA: TGTGCCAGCAGCTTAACGGCAGGGGATCAGTATACCCAGTACTTC.

This clone turned up a few times. This sequence joins TRBV19 and TRBJ1-1; D unresolved. The V and J ends lost 2 bases and 0 bases respectively, with 7 bases between them. Germline CDR1 is LNHDA and CDR2 is SQIVND (reference sequence). The CDR3 extends over 14 amino acids. CDR3 nucleotides: TGTGCCAGTAGTATATTTGGCATGAACACTGAAGCTTTCTTT. It specifies CASSIFGMNTEAFF.

In nucleotides, the CDR3 is TGCGCCAGCAGCCAACTAGCGGGGGGGTACGAGCAGTACTTC. Its protein is CASSQLAGGYEQYF. The V call is TRBV4-3, the J call TRBJ2-7, with 12 bases lining up with TRBD2. V lost 2 bases to trimming and J lost 4 bases; unmatched junction nucleotides: 0. Germline loops: CDR1 LGHNA, CDR2 YSLEER. The CDR3 contains 14 residues.

V and J are TRBV5-6 and TRBJ2-7, with D perhaps TRBD1 (6 bases). This CDR3 contains 14 residues. Germline lookup yields CDR1 SGHDT and CDR2 YYEEEE. V dropped 5 bases and J dropped 4 bases, with 16 bases sitting between them. CDR3 loop: CASRKAGARYEQYF. Written as DNA, the CDR3 is TGTGCCAGCAGGAAGGCAGGGGCGAGGTACGAGCAGTACTTC.

At least ten counts were recorded for this clone. The J gene is TRBJ1-1, the V gene TRBV28; 7 nucleotides line up with TRBD1. The CDR3 has 21 amino acids. The germline V gene has CDR1 MDHEN and CDR2 SYDVKM. With 7 bases clipped from V and 1 base from J, the junction kept 27 bases outside the gene matches. Here the CDR3 reads CASTTVWTGELFRTRNTEAFF. In DNA, the CDR3 is TGTGCCAGCACCACCGTCTGGACAGGTGAATTATTTCGAACTAGGAACACTGAAGCTTTCTTT.

The V call is TRBV14, the J call TRBJ2-1; 10 bases map to TRBD2. The germline V gene has CDR1 SGHDN and CDR2 FVKESK. V was pared by 4 bases and J by 7 bases, with 10 bases of the junction left unmatched. This CDR3 has 16 residues. The CDR3 region is CASSPLGGLAANEQFF. The CDR3 DNA sequence: TGTGCCAGCAGCCCCTTAGGTGGACTAGCGGCGAATGAGCAGTTCTTC.

The chain uses TRBV28 and TRBJ1-2; TRBD1 matches at 12 bases. The CDR3 has 17 residues. Trimming cost V 3 bases and J 8 bases; bases outside gene matches: 13. The germline V gene has CDR1 MDHEN and CDR2 SYDVKM. CDR3 in DNA: TGTGCCAGCAGTTTGTTAGTAACCGGGACAGGGGGCGCAGGCTACACCTTC. Protein product: CASSLLVTGTGGAGYTF.

The chain joins TRBV18 to TRBJ1-2; TRBD1 matches 7 bases. The CDR3 totals 14 residues. The V gene end was trimmed by 6 bases and the J gene end by 1 base; junction bases not matched to a gene: 5. The V gene's germline CDR1 is KGHSH and CDR2 LQKENI. The DNA of the CDR3 is TGTGCCAGCTCTCGAGGGACAGATAACTATGGCTACACCTTC. Amino acids: CASSRGTDNYGYTF.

The V and J genes are TRBV28 and TRBJ1-5; D might be TRBD1 (6 bases). The CDR3 loop spans 15 amino acids. V dropped 5 bases and J dropped 0 bases, with 11 bases sitting between them. CDR1 MDHEN and CDR2 SYDVKM come from the germline V gene. The CDR3 loop reads CASSIRTVSNQPQHF. The CDR3 nucleotides are TGTGCCAGCAGTATCCGGACAGTTAGCAATCAGCCCCAGCATTTT.

V gene TRBV2 combines with J gene TRBJ1-4; tentatively, D is TRBD1 (5 bases). Trimming left V 5 bases short and J 6 bases short, with 16 bases between. The CDR3 contains 15 residues. Germline V CDR1 and CDR2: SNHLY, FYNNEI. The CDR3 coding sequence is TGTGCCAGCAGTCCCCGTGGCAGGGATTATGAAAAACTGTTTTTT. It yields the protein CASSPRGRDYEKLFF.

The J gene is TRBJ1-2, the V gene TRBV30; D perhaps matches TRBD1 (5 bases). The CDR3 loop spans 15 amino acids. V dropped 0 bases and J dropped 3 bases, with 14 bases sitting between them. CDR1 GTSNPN and CDR2 SVGIG come from the germline V gene (reference sequence). Here the CDR3 reads CAWSVYLSRDYGYTF. DNA for the CDR3: TGTGCCTGGAGTGTTTACCTCTCCAGGGACTATGGCTACACCTTC.

This clone was seen a few times. The chain uses TRBV28 and TRBJ1-3; D is possibly TRBD1 (5 bases). CDR3 length: 15 amino acids. Germline CDR1 and CDR2: MDHEN and SYDVKM. V was shortened by 7 bases and J by 0 bases, with 13 bases between the two germline ends. The CDR3 coding sequence is TGTGCCAGCATTGGGGGACTCAGCTCTGGAAACACCATATATTTT. This encodes CASIGGLSSGNTIYF.

The rearrangement uses TRBV7-9 and TRBJ1-2, with D perhaps matching TRBD1 (6 bases). CDR3 size: 17 residues. Trimming removed 5 bases at V and 5 bases at J, with 24 bases between. Looked up from germline, CDR1 is SEHNR and CDR2 is FQNEAQ (reference sequence). This chain's CDR3 is CASSPSPPGTRKYGYTF. The CDR3 region has the DNA TGTGCCAGCAGCCCATCCCCACCGGGGACACGGAAATATGGCTACACCTTC.

The J gene is TRBJ2-7, the V gene TRBV24-1; 10 bases line up with TRBD1. V gave up 6 bases and J gave up 4 bases; unmatched junction bases: 5. The CDR3 extends over 14 amino acids. Germline lookup yields CDR1 KGHDR and CDR2 SFDVKD. DNA for the CDR3: TGTGCCACCAGTCCCCGGGACAGGGGTTACGAGCAGTACTTC. Its translation is CATSPRDRGYEQYF.

The gene calls are TRBV10-3 and TRBJ1-5; 8 bases align to TRBD1. The CDR3 runs 16 residues. V lost 3 bases and J lost 0; bases outside the gene matches: 4. The germline V gene encodes CDR1 ENHRY and CDR2 SYGVKD. Here the CDR3 reads CAISDQDRDSNQPQHF. DNA for the CDR3: TGTGCCATCAGTGACCAGGACAGGGATAGCAATCAGCCCCAGCATTTT.

The chain links TRBV6-1 to TRBJ2-1; 12 positions agree with TRBD1. V lost 3 bases, J lost 7 bases, and 16 bases stayed unmatched. The CDR3 has 19 amino acids. Germline V gene lookup returns CDR1 MNHNS and CDR2 SASEGT. For the CDR3, the DNA is TGTGCCAGCAGTGAGAACCGGGACAGGGGGCGACTAGTAATAAATGAGCAGTTCTTC. It encodes CASSENRDRGRLVINEQFF.

The chain uses TRBV4-3 and TRBJ1-3, with D perhaps TRBD1 (6 bases). CDR3 length equals 17 residues. CDR1 is LGHNA and CDR2 is YSLEER in the germline V gene. V was trimmed by 4 bases and J by 3 bases, leaving 19 bases between them. CDR3 in DNA: TGCGCCAGCAGCCCTTTTTTGGGGGCCCTTGGTGGAAACACCATATATTTT. Amino acid sequence: CASSPFLGALGGNTIYF.